This entry lists 5 T cell receptor beta chains sequenced from one sample in a study of T cell repertoires in cytomegalovirus infection. MiXCR was run by TCRdb on the reads, yielding one entry per CDR3 protein. In the table there are approximately 490,000 distinct CDR3 sequences, 10% to 12% of which are singletons. What was sequenced was PBMCs. These TCRs come from a human donor in good health (CMV status not recorded). Some clones in this sample may be carry-over from other donors' samples.

This clonotype has at least ten counts. The rearrangement uses TRBV10-1 and TRBJ1-5; D is unresolved. CDR1 and CDR2 from the germline V gene are WNHNN and SYGVQD (reference sequence). The CDR3 runs to 20 residues. Trimming left V 4 bases short and J 2 bases short, with 27 bases between. This chain's CDR3 is CASSVQPGPVDLAGNQPQHF. The CDR3 coding sequence is TGCGCCAGCAGTGTTCAACCGGGCCCCGTGGACTTAGCTGGCAATCAGCCCCAGCATTTT.

This clonotype occurred many times. The chain employs TRBV7-3 and TRBJ1-4; 8 bases align to TRBD1. Germline V gene sequence: CDR1 SGHTA, CDR2 FQGTGA. V was clipped by 0 bases and J by 8 bases; unmatched bases: 8. This CDR3 spans 16 amino acids. The CDR3 loop is CASSLTGQGAGEKLFF. The DNA of the CDR3 is TGTGCCAGCAGCTTAACGGGTCAGGGGGCTGGGGAAAAACTGTTTTTT.

This clonotype was recorded at least ten times. The rearrangement uses TRBV14 and TRBJ2-7, with D perhaps TRBD2 (6 bases). The germline CDR1 and CDR2 sequences are SGHDN and FVKESK. Trimming cost V 4 bases and J 7 bases, with 17 bases left between them. The CDR3 is 14 residues long. This CDR3 reads CASSLGEEREEQYF. In DNA form, the CDR3 reads TGTGCCAGCAGCCTGGGGGAGGAACGTGAGGAGCAGTACTTC.

At least ten counts were recorded for this clonotype. This chain links TRBV24-1 with TRBJ2-3, with 7 bases fitting TRBD2. CDR1 is KGHDR and CDR2 is SFDVKD in the germline V gene. This CDR3 comprises 14 residues. Trimming cost V 5 bases and J 3 bases; bases outside gene matches: 4. The CDR3 here is CATSAGGFTDTQYF. The CDR3 region has the DNA TGTGCCACCAGTGCGGGGGGATTTACAGATACGCAGTATTTT.

The chain carries TRBV19 and TRBJ2-6, with D possibly matching TRBD2 (6 bases). Germline values: CDR1 LNHDA, CDR2 SQIVND (reference sequence). Trimming pared 2 bases from V and 0 bases from J, leaving 11 bases between. The CDR3 runs 17 residues. As DNA, the CDR3 is TGTGCCAGTAGTATATTGGGAGGCTACTCTGGGGCCAACGTCCTGACTTTC. Translating gives CASSILGGYSGANVLTF.